Listed here is a single TCR beta chain. What it binds is not known. Busulfan-fludarabine conditioning, marrow transplant, and cyclophosphamide on days +3 and +4 were administered. This entry is derived from a study of T cells after posttransplantation cyclophosphamide. Whole-study results and caveats: Skin or GI-infiltrating T cells shared few TRB sequences with blood. Later blood repertoires were often dominated by clones from the donor CD8+ memory compartment. Recipient CMV seropositivity and CMV reactivation strongly tracked TRB clonality.

The assay was immunoSEQ multiplex PCR, and TCRdb's table has in-frame clones only and misses some. The profile covers under 20,000 clones, with about 68% appearing a single time and 25% to 35% taken by the ten largest. Germline lookup yields CDR1 MNHNY and CDR2 SVGAGI (reference sequence). The germline V and J ends were trimmed by 0 bases and 7 bases, with 18 bases remaining between them. This CDR3 is built from 16 residues. The TCR sequence derives from a male patient aged 30 to 40 who received an allogeneic stem cell transplant from a related donor, was CMV-positive, and had acute GVHD only. A share of the T cells may be of graft donor origin. The sample was PBMCs, taken after an allogeneic stem cell transplant with post-transplant cyclophosphamide. The V gene is TRBV6-6, the J gene TRBJ2-5; D possibly corresponds to TRBD1 (5 bases). The CDR3 DNA sequence: TGTGCCAGCAGTTACTCCCCCGAAGGGGTCACGGGGACCCAGTACTTC. This translates into CASSYSPEGVTGTQYF.